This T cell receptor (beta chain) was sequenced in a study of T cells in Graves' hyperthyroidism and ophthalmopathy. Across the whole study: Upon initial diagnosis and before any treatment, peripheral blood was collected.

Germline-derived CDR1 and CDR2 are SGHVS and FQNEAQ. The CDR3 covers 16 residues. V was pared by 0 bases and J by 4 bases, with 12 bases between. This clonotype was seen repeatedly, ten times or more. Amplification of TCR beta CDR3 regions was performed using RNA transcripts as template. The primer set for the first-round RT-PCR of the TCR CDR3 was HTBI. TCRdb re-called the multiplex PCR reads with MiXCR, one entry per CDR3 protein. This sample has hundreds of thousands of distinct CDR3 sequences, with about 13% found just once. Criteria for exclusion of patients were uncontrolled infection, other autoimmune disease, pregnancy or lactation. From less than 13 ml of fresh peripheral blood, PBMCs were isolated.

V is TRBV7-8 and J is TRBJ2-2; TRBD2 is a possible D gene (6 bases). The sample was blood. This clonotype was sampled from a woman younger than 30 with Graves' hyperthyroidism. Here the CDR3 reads CASSLATAGITGELFF. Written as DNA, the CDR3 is TGTGCCAGCAGCTTAGCGACGGCGGGGATCACCGGGGAGCTGTTTTTT.